This T cell receptor (beta chain) is from a study of graft-versus-host responses after intestinal transplantation. Looking at the study overall: Anti-thymocyte globulin induction preceded roughly 3 years of tacrolimus and steroid maintenance in all recipients.

Overall study results and limits: GvH clones were found in recipient marrow; some appeared first in ileum or blood.

The CDR3 runs to 12 residues. Per the germline V gene, CDR1 is MGHDK and CDR2 is SYGVNS. The trim removed 8 bases at V and 14 bases at J, leaving 11 bases unmatched. TCRdb's copy holds only in-frame clones and misses some; the assay was immunoSEQ multiplex PCR. The sample shows 80,000 to 100,000 clones, 80% to 95% of them seen only once. The sample holds a few counts of this clone. Its antigen is unknown. This TCR came from a human donor who received an intestinal transplant. The chain combines TRBV25-1 with TRBJ1-4; TRBD1 matches at 7 bases. The sequenced sample was unstimulated CD4+ T cells sorted from spleen or lymph node cells, obtained before intestinal transplant. CDR3 sequence reads: CASGGEDRFLFF. The CDR3 DNA reads TGTGCCAGCGGAGGGGAGGACAGGTTCCTGTTTTTT.